This section outlines one TCR beta chain sequence together with its context. Its specificity is unknown. This sample is part of a study of cytomegalovirus exposure and HLA in healthy donors. Study-level information: The use of the same platform for the 120 validation repertoires and the 550 to 700 first-cohort repertoires was reported by a later analysis. Study-wide points: CMV antigen specificity of a few CMV-associated chains was confirmed in vitro. A subsequent analysis found that TCR clusters from the first cohort also tended to co-occur in the approximately 130 validation repertoires, with about 95% of cluster scores above 0.

This CDR3 is built from 11 residues. Libraries were prepared by immunoSEQ multiplex PCR; TCRdb keeps only in-frame clonotypes and omits some of them. The sample carries around 150,000 clones, approximately 80% recorded once. The sequencing input was PBMCs. The TCR originated in a young man in good health and CMV-seropositive. The V gene is TRBV1, the J gene TRBJ1-1. TRBV1 is a pseudogene locus. The CDR3 loop is CTAGGRTEAFF. The CDR3 bases are TGCACCGCGGGGGGTCGCACTGAAGCTTTCTTT.